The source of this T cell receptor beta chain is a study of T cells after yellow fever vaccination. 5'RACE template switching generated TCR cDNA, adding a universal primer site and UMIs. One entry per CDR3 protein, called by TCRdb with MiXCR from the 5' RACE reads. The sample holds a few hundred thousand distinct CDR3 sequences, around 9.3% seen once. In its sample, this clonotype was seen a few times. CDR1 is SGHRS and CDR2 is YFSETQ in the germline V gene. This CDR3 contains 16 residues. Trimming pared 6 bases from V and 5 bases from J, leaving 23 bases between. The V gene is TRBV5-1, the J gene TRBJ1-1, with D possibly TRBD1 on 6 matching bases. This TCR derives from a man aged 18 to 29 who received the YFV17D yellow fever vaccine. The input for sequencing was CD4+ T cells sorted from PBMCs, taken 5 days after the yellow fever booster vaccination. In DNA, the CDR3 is TGCGCCAGCACTCCTCAGGGGACCAGCTTTGGGACTGAAGCTTTCTTT. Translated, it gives CASTPQGTSFGTEAFF. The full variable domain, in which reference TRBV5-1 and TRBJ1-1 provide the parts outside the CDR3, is KAGVTQTPRYLIKTRGQQVTLSCSPISGHRSVSWYQQTPGQGLQFLFEYFSETQRNKGNFPGRFSGRQFSNSRSEMNVSTLELGDSALYLCASTPQGTSFGTEAFFGQGTRLTVV.